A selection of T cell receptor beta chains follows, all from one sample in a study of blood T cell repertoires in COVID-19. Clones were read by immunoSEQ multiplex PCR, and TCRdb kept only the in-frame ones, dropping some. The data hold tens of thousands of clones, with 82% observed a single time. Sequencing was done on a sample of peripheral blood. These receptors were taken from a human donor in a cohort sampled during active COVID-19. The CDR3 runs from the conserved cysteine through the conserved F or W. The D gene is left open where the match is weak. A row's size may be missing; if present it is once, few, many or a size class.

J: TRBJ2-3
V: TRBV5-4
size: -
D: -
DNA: TGTGCCAGCAGCCCGGCGGGGATAGATACAGATACGCAGTATTTT
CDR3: CASSPAGIDTDTQYF

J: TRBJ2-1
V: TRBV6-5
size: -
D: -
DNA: TGTGCCAGCAGTAACAGGGATGAGCAGTTCTTC
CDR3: CASSNRDEQFF

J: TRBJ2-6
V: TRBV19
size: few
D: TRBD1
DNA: TGTGCCAGTAGTATAGATGGACCGGGACAGTCTCTCTCTGGGGCCAACGTCCTGACTTTC
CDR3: CASSIDGPGQSLSGANVLTF

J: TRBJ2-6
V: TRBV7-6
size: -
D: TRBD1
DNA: TGTGCCAGCAGCGACCGACAGGGTGGGGCCAACGTCCTGACTTTC
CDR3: CASSDRQGGANVLTF

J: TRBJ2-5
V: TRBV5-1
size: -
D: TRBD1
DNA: TGCGCCAGCAGCTTGAGTGGGACAGGCATGGAGACCCAGTACTTC
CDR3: CASSLSGTGMETQYF

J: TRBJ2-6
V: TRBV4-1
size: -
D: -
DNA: TGCGCCAGCAGCCAAGTGCTACAGGTACTCACTGGGGCCAACGTCCTGACTTTC
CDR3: CASSQVLQVLTGANVLTF

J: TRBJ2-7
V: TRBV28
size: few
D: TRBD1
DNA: TGTGCCAGCAGTTATACAGGGGGCTTCCACGAGCAGTACTTC
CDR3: CASSYTGGFHEQYF

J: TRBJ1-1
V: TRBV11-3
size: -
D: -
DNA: TGTGCCAGCAGCCAGGGGTTGAACACTGAAGCTTTCTTT
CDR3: CASSQGLNTEAFF

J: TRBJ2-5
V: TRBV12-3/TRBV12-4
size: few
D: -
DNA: TGTGCCAGTTCAACCCGGGGGAAGCCCCAGTACTTC
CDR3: CASSTRGKPQYF

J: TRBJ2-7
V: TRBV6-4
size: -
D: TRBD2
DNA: TGTGCCAGCAGTCGTGACGGGGGGGCCCGATACGAGCAGTACTTC
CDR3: CASSRDGGARYEQYF

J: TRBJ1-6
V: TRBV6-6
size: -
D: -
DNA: TGTGCCAGCAGGATTTACCCAGGGGCAGGATCACCCCTCCACTTT
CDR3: CASRIYPGAGSPLHF

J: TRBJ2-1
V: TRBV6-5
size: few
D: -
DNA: TGTGCCAGCAGCAAGAGCAGGGTATATGAGCAGTTCTTC
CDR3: CASSKSRVYEQFF

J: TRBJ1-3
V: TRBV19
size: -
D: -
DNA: TGTGCCAGTAGCGCCGAGCGAAACACCATATATTTT
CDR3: CASSAERNTIYF

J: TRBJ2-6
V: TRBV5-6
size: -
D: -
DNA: TGTGCCAGCAGCTTCCCGACTGCCTCTGGGGCCAACGTCCTGACTTTC
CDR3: CASSFPTASGANVLTF

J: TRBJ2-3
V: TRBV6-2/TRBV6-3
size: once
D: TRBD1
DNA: TGTGCCAGCAGTTATTCTGTTGACAGGGCTGCTTCTTGGTATACGCAGTATTTT
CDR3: CASSYSVDRAASWYTQYF

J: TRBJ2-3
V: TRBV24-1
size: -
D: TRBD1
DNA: TGTGCCACCAGTGATTTGCCGGGACAGGGTACCAATACGCAGTATTTT
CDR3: CATSDLPGQGTNTQYF

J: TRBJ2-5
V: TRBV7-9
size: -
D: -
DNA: TGTGCCAGCAGCTTAGGGGGTTTGGGGCGCCAAGAGACCCAGTACTTC
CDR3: CASSLGGLGRQETQYF

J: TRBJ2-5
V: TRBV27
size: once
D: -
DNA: TGTGCCAGCAAATTGGACGGAGGGCAGACCCAGTACTTC
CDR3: CASKLDGGQTQYF

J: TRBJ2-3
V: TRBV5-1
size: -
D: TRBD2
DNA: TGCGCCAGCAGCTTGTTACTAGCGGGGGTCGGCGATACGCAGTATTTT
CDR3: CASSLLLAGVGDTQYF

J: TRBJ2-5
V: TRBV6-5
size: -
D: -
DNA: TGTGCCAGCACCGACTGGTTCGGAATTCAAGAGACCCAGTACTTC
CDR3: CASTDWFGIQETQYF

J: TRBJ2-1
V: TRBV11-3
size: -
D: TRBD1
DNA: TGTGCCAGCAGCTTGGGGACAGGGGGCTTCAATGAGCAGTTCTTC
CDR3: CASSLGTGGFNEQFF

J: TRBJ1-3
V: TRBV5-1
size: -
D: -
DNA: TGCGCCAGCAGCTTCGGGGGGAGAAACACCATATATTTT
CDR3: CASSFGGRNTIYF

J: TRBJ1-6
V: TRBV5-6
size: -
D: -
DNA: TGTGCCAGCAGCTTGATGAGTCTCGGCTCCTATAATTCACCCCTCCACTTT
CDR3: CASSLMSLGSYNSPLHF